The 21 T cell receptor beta chains given below trace back to one sample, sequenced in a study of T cell repertoires in cytomegalovirus infection. TCRdb recomputed calls from the reads with MiXCR, one row per CDR3 protein. The sample has a few hundred thousand distinct CDR3 sequences, approximately 40% seen once. These receptors have no known antigen. The sequencing here drew on cultured PBMCs, taken from culture after CMV antigen stimulation. These receptors were obtained from a human donor in good health (CMV status not recorded). Some clones in this sample may be carry-over from other donors' samples.

Concerning this clonotype itself: Mismatch with germline at one junction end may stem from a read error. V gene TRBV6-2 or TRBV6-3 combines with J gene TRBJ1-6, with 7 nucleotides matching TRBD1. The V gene's germline CDR1 is MNHEY and CDR2 SVGEGT. The length of the CDR3 is 16 residues. CDR3 in DNA: TGTGCCGGCAGTTACCGGGACAGCTCCGCAAATTCACCCCTCCACTTT. This encodes CAGSYRDSSANSPLHF.

This clonotype was found a few times. The V and J genes are TRBV6-2 or TRBV6-3 and TRBJ1-5, with D perhaps TRBD1 (6 bases). Looked up from germline, CDR1 is MNHEY and CDR2 is SVGEGT. V lost 5 bases, J lost 5 bases, and 22 bases lay in between. The CDR3 is made up of 17 amino acids. The CDR3 sequence: CASSLRQVKLGHQPQHF. The CDR3 DNA sequence: TGTGCCAGCAGTCTTAGACAGGTTAAACTCGGACATCAGCCCCAGCATTTT.

The V call is TRBV24-1, the J call TRBJ1-1; D may be TRBD1 (5 bases). This CDR3 is 14 amino acids long. V was cut by 9 bases and J by 1 base, with 14 bases left in between. The V gene's germline CDR1 is KGHDR and CDR2 SFDVKD. CDR3 amino acids: CATPGGPKNTEAFF. The CDR3 DNA reads as TGTGCCACCCCCGGGGGACCAAAGAACACTGAAGCTTTCTTT.

This clonotype was seen a single time. This sequence joins TRBV6-2 or TRBV6-3 and TRBJ2-3; the D is unclear. V was shortened by 11 bases and J by 3 bases, with 12 bases between the two germline ends. This CDR3 contains 12 residues. Looked up from germline, CDR1 is MNHEY and CDR2 is SVGEGT. CDR3 region: CAASGRTDTQYF. In nucleotides, the CDR3 is TGTGCCGCATCGGGCAGGACAGATACGCAGTATTTT.

CDR3 coding DNA: TGTGCCAGCAGTACCATCCGGGGATCCTACGAGCAGTACTTC. It encodes CASSTIRGSYEQYF. The chain links TRBV27 to TRBJ2-7, with D perhaps matching TRBD2 (5 bases). This CDR3 is built from 14 residues. V was trimmed by 5 bases and J by 1 base, leaving 12 bases between them. Germline values: CDR1 MNHEY, CDR2 SMNVEV (reference sequence).

In this sample, this clonotype turned up a few times. The chain couples TRBV6-1 to TRBJ1-1, with D hard to call. In germline, CDR1 is MNHNS, CDR2 SASEGT. The CDR3 runs 14 residues. V was trimmed by 7 bases and J by 0 bases, leaving 12 bases between them. This CDR3 reads CASINLQVNTEAFF. The CDR3 DNA reads as TGTGCCAGCATTAATCTTCAGGTGAACACTGAAGCTTTCTTT.

This clonotype has more than one count but fewer than ten. J is TRBJ1-1 and V is TRBV7-6, with D uncertain. This CDR3 has 14 amino acids. V lost 7 bases to trimming and J lost 0 bases, with 12 bases between them. Germline CDR1 reads SGHVS; CDR2 reads FNYEAQ. CDR3 loop: CASTQTGLNTEAFF. The CDR3 coding sequence is TGTGCCAGCACCCAAACGGGCCTGAACACTGAAGCTTTCTTT. Full variable domain (remainder filled in from reference TRBV7-6 and TRBJ1-1): GAGVSQSPRYKVTKRGQDVALRCDPISGHVSLYWYRQALGQGPEFLTYFNYEAQQDKSGLPNDRFSAERPEGSISTLTIQRTEQRDSAMYRCASTQTGLNTEAFFGQGTRLTVV.

The gene calls are TRBV7-8 and TRBJ2-7, with a tentative D call TRBD2 (6 bases). Trimming pared 8 bases from V and 1 base from J, leaving 12 bases between. The CDR3 consists of 13 residues. CDR1 and CDR2 (germline): SGHVS, FQNEAQ. The CDR3 reads CASLGTDSYEQYF. CDR3 coding DNA: TGTGCCAGCCTTGGGACTGATTCCTACGAGCAGTACTTC.

The V gene is TRBV7-2, the J gene TRBJ2-3; D may be TRBD2 (7 bases). The ends were cut back, 3 bases at V and 2 bases at J, with 12 bases in the middle. CDR1 and CDR2 from the germline V gene are SGHTA and FQGNSA. This CDR3 region has 15 residues. Here the CDR3 DNA reads TGTGCCAGCAGCTTGGAAGGGGGGGTCACAGATACGCAGTATTTT. This codes for CASSLEGGVTDTQYF.

V gene TRBV2 combines with J gene TRBJ2-1; D is unclear. Trimming removed 2 bases from V and 9 bases from J, with 17 bases in between. CDR1 and CDR2 (germline): SNHLY, FYNNEI. The CDR3 extends over 15 amino acids. CDR3 DNA sequence: TGTGCCAGCAGTGAAACCCTTGCCACCCGGATTGAGCAGTTCTTC. Amino acids: CASSETLATRIEQFF.

The chain links TRBV6-1 to TRBJ2-7; 12 nucleotides agree with TRBD2. Trimming cost V 3 bases and J 1 base; bases outside gene matches: 10. The germline CDR1 and CDR2 sequences are MNHNS and SASEGT. The CDR3 runs to 18 residues. Here the CDR3 DNA reads TGTGCCAGCAGTGACGTGGGAATTGGACTAGCGGGGTCCTACGAGCAGTACTTC. Its translation: CASSDVGIGLAGSYEQYF.

A few counts support this clonotype. The chain recombines TRBV7-2 with TRBJ1-5; no definite D call. The CDR3 extends over 13 amino acids. V was pared by 1 base and J by 6 bases, with 7 bases between. The germline gives CDR1 SGHTA, CDR2 FQGNSA. CDR3 sequence: CASSLVEGQPQHF. CDR3 sequence (DNA): TGTGCCAGCAGCTTAGTTGAGGGTCAGCCCCAGCATTTT.

This chain uses TRBV7-9 with TRBJ2-1; possibly TRBD2 for D (5 bases). The CDR3 contains 19 residues. V dropped 4 bases and J dropped 8 bases, with 30 bases sitting between them. Germline lookup yields CDR1 SEHNR and CDR2 FQNEAQ (reference sequence). CDR3 residues: CASSSLLDESGPYLDEQFF. CDR3 in DNA: TGTGCCAGCAGCTCTCTCCTTGACGAGAGCGGCCCCTACTTAGATGAGCAGTTCTTC.

This clonotype was found many times. The rearrangement uses TRBV7-2 and TRBJ1-1; D uncertain. The V and J ends lost 0 bases and 1 base respectively, with 6 bases between them. From germline, CDR1 is SGHTA and CDR2 FQGNSA. This CDR3 has 14 residues. This CDR3 is CASSLAPENTEAFF. The CDR3 DNA reads as TGTGCCAGCAGCTTAGCCCCAGAGAACACTGAAGCTTTCTTT.

This clonotype was seen many times. The V and J genes are TRBV7-4 and TRBJ2-1, with TRBD2 matching over 9 bases. CDR3 length equals 16 residues. Germline V lookup: CDR1 SGHVT, CDR2 SQSDAQ. Unmatched junction bases numbered 13, after V lost 5 bases and J lost 8 bases. CDR3 sequence reads: CASSQYRGRAWDEQFF. The CDR3 DNA follows: TGTGCCAGCAGCCAGTATCGCGGGAGGGCCTGGGATGAGCAGTTCTTC.

V and J are TRBV7-2 and TRBJ1-5; D may be TRBD1 (6 bases). CDR3 length: 15 amino acids. The germline V gene has CDR1 SGHTA and CDR2 FQGNSA. V lost 3 bases and J 7 bases, leaving 16 bases between the germline ends. CDR3 DNA sequence: TGTGCCAGCAGCTTCAGACAGGACCCGTTCCAGCCCCAGCATTTT. This gives the protein CASSFRQDPFQPQHF.

This clonotype has just one count. CDR3 residues: CASSYPQIRQPWDEQYF. For the CDR3, the DNA is TGTGCCAGCAGCTATCCTCAAATCAGGCAACCCTGGGACGAGCAGTACTTC. The rearrangement links TRBV11-2 to TRBJ2-7; D not certain. V was pared by 4 bases and J by 5 bases, with 24 bases between. The CDR3 totals 17 residues. Germline V gives CDR1 SGHAT, CDR2 FQNNGV.

The gene calls are TRBV5-6 and TRBJ2-7; 8 bases are shared with TRBD2. Germline loops: CDR1 SGHDT, CDR2 YYEEEE. The CDR3 runs 13 residues. With 1 base clipped from V and 5 bases from J, the junction kept 2 bases outside the gene matches. CDR3: CASSLRLAHEQYF. CDR3 bases: TGTGCCAGCAGCTTGCGACTAGCGCACGAGCAGTACTTC.

The V gene is TRBV20-1, the J gene TRBJ1-4; weak D call: TRBD1 (5 bases). Looked up from germline, CDR1 is DFQATT and CDR2 is SNEGSKA (reference sequence). The CDR3 extends over 14 amino acids. V shed 6 bases and J shed 5 bases, with 16 bases lying between them. Here the CDR3 DNA reads TGCAGTGCGATGGTCGGACAAGGAAATGAAAAACTGTTTTTT. It yields the protein CSAMVGQGNEKLFF.

This clonotype was seen a few times. The genes are TRBV12-3 or TRBV12-4 and TRBJ2-7; D gene ambiguous. This CDR3 has 16 amino acids. Trimming stripped 6 bases from V and 2 bases from J, with 20 bases between. The CDR3 DNA follows: TGTGCCAGCAGAACAAGGACCGAAACCAAAGCCTACGAGCAGTACTTC. It codes for CASRTRTETKAYEQYF.

This clonotype was observed at least ten times. This chain links TRBV7-6 with TRBJ2-2; no clear D. Trimming took 4 bases from V and 1 from J, leaving 16 bases between them. This CDR3 spans 17 amino acids. CDR1 and CDR2 from the germline V gene are SGHVS and FNYEAQ. The CDR3 loop reads CASSSYPRLGNTGELFF. The CDR3 nucleotides read TGTGCCAGCAGCTCGTACCCAAGACTGGGGAACACCGGGGAGCTGTTTTTT.